Each of the 23 T cell receptor beta chains below was sequenced from the same sample in a study of blood T cell repertoires in COVID-19. Method: immunoSEQ multiplex PCR; TCRdb's copy keeps in-frame clones and lacks some. The table records 45,000 to 55,000 clones, roughly 84% of them present only once. Sequenced material: peripheral blood. Source of these receptors: a man in his fifties or sixties with active COVID-19.

This chain connects TRBV19 to TRBJ2-1, with 7 bases identical to TRBD2. The CDR3 spans 15 residues. Germline CDR1 and CDR2: LNHDA and SQIVND (reference sequence). The V gene end was trimmed by 3 bases and the J gene end by 4 bases; junction bases not matched to a gene: 6. The CDR3 loop reads CASSIASGAYNEQFF. CDR3 bases: TGTGCCAGTAGTATCGCTAGCGGAGCTTACAATGAGCAGTTCTTC.

The chain carries TRBV5-1 and TRBJ2-2; 8 bases are shared with TRBD1. V lost 2 bases to trimming and J lost 6 bases; unmatched junction nucleotides: 3. The CDR3 runs to 14 residues. The germline gives CDR1 SGHRS, CDR2 YFSETQ. The CDR3 reads CASSFQGAAGELFF. The CDR3 DNA reads as TGCGCCAGCAGCTTCCAGGGGGCAGCCGGGGAGCTGTTTTTT.

The CDR3 DNA sequence: TGTGCCAGCAGCCCAGGACAGGGGAGCTCTGGAAACACCATATATTTT. This sequence encodes CASSPGQGSSGNTIYF. V gene TRBV4-2 combines with J gene TRBJ1-3, with 9 bases identical to TRBD1. Germline V CDR1 and CDR2: LGHNA, YNFKEQ. V lost 4 bases and J lost 0; bases outside the gene matches: 4. The CDR3 is 16 amino acids.

This clone has only one observation. The chain couples TRBV20-1 to TRBJ2-5, with 8 bases lining up with TRBD1. J was trimmed by 5 bases and V by 3 bases; bases with no gene match: 2. The CDR3 length is 12 residues. Germline V lookup: CDR1 DFQATT, CDR2 SNEGSKA (reference sequence). CDR3 protein: CSASRQGETQYF. CDR3 bases: TGCAGTGCTAGTCGACAGGGGGAGACCCAGTACTTC.

V and J are TRBV7-6 and TRBJ1-1; 7 nucleotides align to TRBD1. The CDR3 covers 15 residues. Germline V CDR1 and CDR2: SGHVS, FNYEAQ. With 2 bases clipped from V and 2 bases from J, the junction kept 5 bases outside the gene matches. The DNA of the CDR3 is TGTGCCAGCAGCTTAATACAGGGGAGAAACACTGAAGCTTTCTTT. Amino acids: CASSLIQGRNTEAFF.

The V and J genes are TRBV24-1 and TRBJ2-2; D gene ambiguous. Germline-derived CDR1 and CDR2 are KGHDR and SFDVKD. The CDR3 spans 15 residues. V shed 7 bases and J shed 4 bases, with 15 bases lying between them. The CDR3 DNA reads as TGTGCCACCAGCAGTGAGGCGTTTTTCACCGGGGAGCTGTTTTTT. Protein sequence: CATSSEAFFTGELFF.

The chain carries TRBV19 and TRBJ2-7; tentatively, D is TRBD2 (6 bases). The V end was cut by 5 bases, the J end by 2 bases, with 16 bases between. This CDR3 contains 15 residues. CDR1 is LNHDA, CDR2 SQIVND, per germline (reference sequence). CDR3 residues: CASSPLGGPPYEQYF. The CDR3 DNA sequence: TGTGCCAGTAGTCCCTTGGGGGGACCTCCCTACGAGCAGTACTTC.

The V and J genes are TRBV14 and TRBJ1-6; D is possibly TRBD1 (6 bases). V lost 0 bases to trimming and J lost 7 bases, with 13 bases between them. The CDR3 is 16 residues long. The germline V gene has CDR1 SGHDN and CDR2 FVKESK. The CDR3: CASSQDPRGPNSPLHF. DNA of the CDR3: TGTGCCAGCAGCCAAGATCCCAGGGGCCCCAATTCACCCCTCCACTTT.

The chain is built from TRBV7-2 and TRBJ2-7, with 9 bases aligning to TRBD2. The CDR3 is made up of 15 amino acids. The V and J ends lost 3 bases and 2 bases, in that order; junction bases with no gene match: 5. From germline, CDR1 is SGHTA and CDR2 FQGNSA. This CDR3 reads CASSFGLAQTYEQYF. CDR3 nucleotide sequence: TGTGCCAGCAGCTTCGGACTAGCGCAGACCTACGAGCAGTACTTC.

The rearrangement joins TRBV28 to TRBJ2-5; 8 nucleotides match TRBD2. CDR3 length equals 17 residues. Germline loops: CDR1 MDHEN, CDR2 SYDVKM. Trimming took 5 bases from V and 5 from J; bases not matched to a gene: 16. Here the CDR3 reads CASSPSLAGGGWETQYF. CDR3 DNA: TGTGCCAGCAGTCCAAGTCTAGCGGGTGGAGGATGGGAGACCCAGTACTTC.

CDR3 residues: CASSPSQGQVNEKLFF. Written as DNA, the CDR3 is TGCGCCAGCAGCCCCTCTCAGGGACAAGTTAATGAAAAACTGTTTTTT. The V gene is TRBV4-1, the J gene TRBJ1-4; D possibly corresponds to TRBD1 (6 bases). The V and J ends lost 4 bases and 4 bases respectively, with 16 bases between them. The CDR3 runs 16 residues. CDR1 and CDR2 (germline): MGHRA, YSYEKL.

This chain connects TRBV5-1 to TRBJ2-5; maybe TRBD2 (5 bases). The CDR3 loop spans 15 amino acids. Germline V gene lookup returns CDR1 SGHRS and CDR2 YFSETQ. V was trimmed by 4 bases and J by 2 bases, leaving 15 bases between them. The CDR3 DNA reads TGCGCCAGCAGCCCGTTCCGGGGTCAGCAAGAGACCCAGTACTTC. It is translated as CASSPFRGQQETQYF.

V is TRBV20-1 and J is TRBJ2-7; 15 nucleotides agree with TRBD2. V trimming: 3 bases; J trimming: 0 bases; junction bases outside the gene matches: 3. The CDR3 contains 16 residues. Germline CDR1 and CDR2: DFQATT and SNEGSKA (reference sequence). CDR3 coding DNA: TGCAGTGCTAGTGGGACTAGCGGGAGGAGCTCCTACGAGCAGTACTTC. It encodes CSASGTSGRSSYEQYF.

CDR3: CASSVESSYNEQFF. CDR3 nucleotides: TGTGCCAGCAGTGTTGAGAGCTCCTACAATGAGCAGTTCTTC. This chain joins TRBV2 and TRBJ2-1; D is unclear. V shed 4 bases and J shed 0 bases, with 7 bases lying between them. Germline V lookup: CDR1 SNHLY, CDR2 FYNNEI. The CDR3 totals 14 residues.

The rearrangement joins TRBV27 to TRBJ2-3; 8 bases line up with TRBD2. The CDR3 runs to 16 residues. The V and J ends lost 6 bases and 5 bases, in that order; junction bases with no gene match: 13. Germline CDR1 MNHEY, CDR2 SMNVEV (reference sequence). CDR3 region: CASRRGRAGALDTQYF. CDR3 nucleotide sequence: TGTGCCAGCAGACGGGGAAGAGCGGGAGCGCTAGATACGCAGTATTTT.

The chain has TRBV6-2 or TRBV6-3 and TRBJ2-2; 9 bases fit TRBD1. V shed 2 bases and J 6 bases; nucleotides not matched to a gene: 4. Germline loops: CDR1 MNHEY, CDR2 SVGEGT. This CDR3 spans 15 amino acids. The CDR3 sequence is CASSYLDRGAGELFF. The CDR3 nucleotides read TGTGCCAGCAGTTACCTGGACAGGGGTGCCGGGGAGCTGTTTTTT.

V and J are TRBV5-1 and TRBJ2-1; D is perhaps TRBD2 (5 bases). CDR1 SGHRS and CDR2 YFSETQ come from the germline V gene. Trimming removed 0 bases at V and 3 bases at J, with 10 bases between. The CDR3 runs to 15 residues. For the CDR3, the DNA is TGCGCCAGCAGCTTGGGCGGGTCCAACTACAATGAGCAGTTCTTC. Residues: CASSLGGSNYNEQFF.

This rearrangement joins TRBV15 to TRBJ1-4; D may be TRBD1 (5 bases). The CDR3 contains 14 residues. Per germline, CDR1 LNHNV and CDR2 YYDKDF (reference sequence). With 8 bases removed from V and 3 bases from J, the gap between germline ends came to 13 bases. The DNA of the CDR3 is TGTGCCACCGCTCTTGGGGGGGCTAATGAAAAACTGTTTTTT. This codes for CATALGGANEKLFF.

This sequence joins TRBV6-2 or TRBV6-3 and TRBJ2-7, with 7 bases identical to TRBD2. The CDR3 consists of 17 residues. Trimming removed 0 bases from V and 1 base from J; junction bases left unmatched: 9. The germline CDR1 and CDR2 sequences are MNHEY and SVGEGT. The DNA of the CDR3 is TGTGCCAGCAGTTACTCCTGGGGAGCGGGGCTATCCTACGAGCAGTACTTC. It codes for CASSYSWGAGLSYEQYF.

CDR3 sequence: CASSSEGAGPDTQYF. For the CDR3, the DNA is TGCGCCAGCAGCTCGGAAGGCGCGGGTCCAGATACGCAGTATTTT. This sequence joins TRBV5-1 and TRBJ2-3; D possibly corresponds to TRBD2 (5 bases). The V end was cut by 3 bases, the J end by 4 bases, with 15 bases between. Germline assignment: CDR1 SGHRS and CDR2 YFSETQ. The CDR3 runs to 15 residues.

The chain combines TRBV19 with TRBJ2-6; no clear D gene. Between the trimmed V and J ends, which lost 9 bases and 2 bases, there was a span of 8 bases. The germline CDR1 and CDR2 sequences are LNHDA and SQIVND (reference sequence). The CDR3 consists of 13 residues. CDR3 region: CASRRAGANVLTF. The CDR3 DNA is TGTGCCAGCCGCCGGGCTGGGGCCAACGTCCTGACTTTC.

V is TRBV30 and J is TRBJ2-1, with D possibly being TRBD2 (5 bases). This CDR3 has 14 residues. With 0 bases removed from V and 3 bases from J, the gap between germline ends came to 9 bases. From germline, CDR1 is GTSNPN and CDR2 SVGIG (reference sequence). The CDR3 coding sequence is TGTGCCTGGAGTGTACTGAGCGGCTACAATGAGCAGTTCTTC. It specifies CAWSVLSGYNEQFF.

CDR3 region: CASRYRGSYGYTF. The CDR3 DNA reads TGTGCCAGCAGGTACAGGGGATCCTATGGCTACACCTTC. The V and J genes are TRBV12-3 or TRBV12-4 and TRBJ1-2; 7 nucleotides agree with TRBD1. Trimming cost V 6 bases and J 4 bases; bases outside gene matches: 5. This CDR3 is 13 amino acids long.